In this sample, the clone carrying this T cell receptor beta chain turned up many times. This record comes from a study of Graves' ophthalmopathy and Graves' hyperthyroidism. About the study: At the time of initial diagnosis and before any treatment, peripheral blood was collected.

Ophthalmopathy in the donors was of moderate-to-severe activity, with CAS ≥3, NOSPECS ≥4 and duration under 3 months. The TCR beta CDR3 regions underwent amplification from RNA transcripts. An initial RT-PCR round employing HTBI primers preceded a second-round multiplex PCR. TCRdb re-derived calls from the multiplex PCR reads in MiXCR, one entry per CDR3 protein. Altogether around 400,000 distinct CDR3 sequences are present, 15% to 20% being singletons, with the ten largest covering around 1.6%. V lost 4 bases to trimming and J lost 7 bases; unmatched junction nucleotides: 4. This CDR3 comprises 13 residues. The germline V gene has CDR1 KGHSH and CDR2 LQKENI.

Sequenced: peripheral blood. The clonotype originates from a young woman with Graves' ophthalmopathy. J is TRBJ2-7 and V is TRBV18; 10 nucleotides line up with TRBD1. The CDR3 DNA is TGTGCCAGCTCACTGACAGGGGGCGAGGAGCAGTACTTC. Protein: CASSLTGGEEQYF.